This record looks at one TCR beta chain sequence and its context. V was cut by 3 bases and J by 2 bases, with 12 bases left in between. The CDR3 sequence is 14 residues long. Germline V lookup: CDR1 SGHRS, CDR2 YFSETQ. The data stem from a study of T cell clones after liver transplantation. Study-level information: TCRbeta sequencing after a pre-transplant mixed lymphocyte reaction identified graft-donor-reactive clones, later tracked in post-transplant blood.

This table comes from immunoSEQ multiplex PCR, and its TCRdb copy is limited to in-frame clones, with some not included. Of 40,000 to 65,000 clones listed, around 85% are singletons. The receptor's source is a human donor who received a liver transplant. The sequenced sample was CD4+ T cells from blood, obtained before liver transplant. The gene calls are TRBV5-1 and TRBJ2-7; D gene unclear. In nucleotides, the CDR3 is TGCGCCAGCAGCTCCCTTCGCACACCCTACGAGCAGTACTTC. Amino acids: CASSSLRTPYEQYF. Combining the CDR3 with reference TRBV5-1 and TRBJ2-7 gives the whole variable domain KAGVTQTPRYLIKTRGQQVTLSCSPISGHRSVSWYQQTPGQGLQFLFEYFSETQRNKGNFPGRFSGRQFSNSRSEMNVSTLELGDSALYLCASSSLRTPYEQYFGPGTRLTVT.